The T cell receptor beta chain under discussion was sequenced for a study of blood T cell repertoires in COVID-19. For the study at large: From the United States, Italy and Spain came samples of acute and convalescent COVID-19. T cells, B-cell-depleted T cells, or PBMCs supplied cDNA or gDNA.

Losses at the gene ends were 1 base for V and 9 bases for J; bases not matched to a gene: 5. The CDR3 is made up of 15 amino acids. Germline CDR1 is SGHTA and CDR2 is FQGNSA. Methods used by the authors: Estimates of nucleated cell counts were drawn from the amplification of reference gene primers. Produced via immunoSEQ multiplex PCR; TCRdb's table is partial and in-frame only. V, J and clone size were drawn from that table, and D and trimming were deduced from the DNA. The table shows roughly 38,000 clones, with 85% occurring only once. The chain recombines TRBV7-2 with TRBJ2-1, with 11 positions matching TRBD2. The clonotype was recovered from a man over 45 with active COVID-19. The specimen sequenced was peripheral blood. The chain's CDR3 is CASSLGVAGGREQFF. In DNA form, the CDR3 reads TGTGCCAGCAGCTTAGGAGTAGCGGGGGGGCGTGAGCAGTTCTTC.